This T cell receptor (beta chain) stems from a study of cytomegalovirus exposure and HLA in healthy donors. Turning to the study itself: The roughly 100 million unique TCR beta sequences, from roughly 170 million T cells, were found by an earlier analysis. General study findings and limits: Researchers reported that a few CMV-associated chains were confirmed in vitro as CMV antigen-specific. A later analysis appeared to link common viral pathogens to several of the most significant clusters.

In the PCR, 60 Vbeta and 13 Jbeta primers were used. Libraries were prepared by immunoSEQ multiplex PCR; TCRdb keeps only in-frame clonotypes and omits some of them. The repertoire holds some 130,000 clones, with approximately 77% as singletons. The CDR3 is 14 amino acids. The V gene's germline CDR1 is KGHSH and CDR2 LQKENI. Germline trimming cut 3 bases from V and 3 bases from J; bases unmatched to any gene: 4. In the case of this clone: Its antigen is not known.

The specimen was PBMCs. The receptor's source is a woman aged 60-75 years in good health and CMV-seronegative. The genes are TRBV18 and TRBJ1-1, with 7 bases fitting TRBD1. The CDR3 here is CASSPEQGHTEAFF. Here the CDR3 DNA reads TGTGCCAGCTCACCGGAACAGGGGCACACTGAAGCTTTCTTT.